The clone carrying this TCR beta chain was picked up one time. One base away lies a much larger clone, so this may be a sequencing read error. The library came from three nested PCR rounds adapted from ARM-PCR protocols. TCRdb reprocessed the multiplex PCR reads with MiXCR, giving one entry per CDR3 protein. The sample carries 110,000 or so distinct CDR3 sequences, about 63% recorded once. The template was RNA from unsorted bulk tissue. More than 3 cm separated this lung sample from the edge of the tumor. This entry comes from a study of tumor and adjacent non-tumor tissue in lung cancer. The V gene lost 8 bases and the J gene lost 5 bases, with 23 bases spanning the gap. The V gene's germline CDR1 is SGHDT and CDR2 YYEEEE. This CDR3 has 16 amino acids.

This chain joins TRBV5-6 and TRBJ2-1, with D possibly matching TRBD1 (5 bases). The sequenced sample consisted of distant non-tumor lung tissue. The source of this sequence is a man between 60 and 75 years old with non-small cell lung cancer. This CDR3 is CARSADSLVQHNEQFF. The CDR3 bases are TGTGCCAGGAGCGCAGACAGTTTGGTCCAACACAATGAGCAGTTCTTC.